This TCR beta chain was profiled in a study of identical twins. Findings and caveats of the study: Out-of-frame sharing of TCR alpha in monozygotic twins was underestimated by models. Instead of following the same donors, the conclusions were based on cross-sectional statistical analysis. Fewer insertions characterized abundant cord blood beta clonotypes, whereas memory repertoires showed none.

The CDR3 is 14 amino acids. Germline loops: CDR1 SEHNR, CDR2 FQNEAQ (reference sequence). Deletions cut 1 base from V and 7 bases from J, with 8 bases between. Details on this clonotype: Its target is not known.

MiXCR, applied by TCRdb to the 5' RACE reads, yields one record per CDR3 protein. The table records around 230,000 distinct CDR3 sequences, less than 10% of them present only once. No donor was unhealthy or non-Caucasian. Sequencing was carried out using memory (CD45RO+) T cells sorted from blood. The source of this sequence is a woman under 30 in good health. This chain uses TRBV7-9 with TRBJ1-6; weak D call: TRBD1 (5 bases). This chain's CDR3 is CASSLGQKNSPLHF. CDR3 DNA sequence: TGTGCCAGCAGCTTAGGACAGAAAAATTCACCCCTCCACTTT.